This is a list of T cell receptor beta chains from one sample in a study of cytomegalovirus exposure and HLA in healthy donors. TCRdb keeps only in-frame clones here, not all; method: immunoSEQ multiplex PCR. The profile shows 100,000 to 130,000 clones, around two thirds of them singletons. The material sequenced was PBMCs. The receptors were sampled from a woman aged 40 to 55 in good health and CMV-seropositive. Both conserved end residues are part of each CDR3. The D gene is left open where the match is weak. Clone size is shown for a subset of rows, as once, few, many or a class of expanded clone.

clone_size	v_call	d_call	j_call	cdr3_aa	cdr3_nt
-	TRBV10-3	TRBD1	TRBJ1-2	CAISGQGANYGYTF	TGTGCCATCAGTGGACAGGGGGCTAACTATGGCTACACCTTC
-	TRBV5-1	TRBD2	TRBJ2-5	CASSLGASAGGPETQYF	TGCGCCAGCAGCTTGGGGGCTTCTGCGGGGGGGCCCGAGACCCAGTACTTC
-	TRBV29-1	-	TRBJ1-4	CSVSLGEDPEKLFF	TGCAGCGTCTCCCTAGGCGAGGATCCTGAGAAACTGTTTTTT
-	TRBV6-1	TRBD1	TRBJ1-6	CATHGDRYNSPLHF	TGTGCCACCCACGGGGACAGGTATAATTCACCCCTCCACTTT
-	TRBV12-5	-	TRBJ1-1	CASGLALGTTEAFF	TGTGCTAGTGGTTTGGCATTGGGCACCACTGAAGCTTTCTTT
few	TRBV7-2	TRBD1	TRBJ1-2	CASSLQGAYYGYTF	TGTGCCAGCAGTCTACAGGGGGCATACTATGGCTACACCTTC
-	TRBV7-2	-	TRBJ2-1	CASSLGRGGSYNEQFF	TGTGCCAGCAGCTTAGGAAGGGGGGGATCCTACAATGAGCAGTTCTTC
once	TRBV6-6	-	TRBJ1-6	CASTRSIQGGSSPLHF	TGTGCCAGCACCCGGTCCATACAGGGAGGGTCGTCACCCCTCCACTTT
-	TRBV6-1	-	TRBJ1-5	CASSVDGQNSNQPQHF	TGTGCCAGCAGTGTCGATGGACAGAATAGCAATCAGCCCCAGCATTTT
-	TRBV30	TRBD2	TRBJ2-1	CAWTASGGNEQFF	TGTGCCTGGACGGCTAGCGGGGGCAATGAGCAGTTCTTC
-	TRBV19	-	TRBJ2-3	CASSRGDSTDTQYF	TGTGCCAGTAGTCGCGGAGATAGCACAGATACGCAGTATTTT
-	TRBV4-2	-	TRBJ1-2	CASSQQQILQGQGGYTF	TGTGCCAGCAGCCAGCAACAAATATTACAGGGCCAAGGTGGCTACACCTTC
few	TRBV2	-	TRBJ1-1	CASRAYTEAFF	TGTGCCAGCAGGGCCTACACTGAAGCTTTCTTT
-	TRBV25-1	-	TRBJ1-2	CASSDPSGYTF	TGTGCCAGCAGTGACCCCAGTGGCTACACCTTC
-	TRBV27	TRBD1	TRBJ1-6	CASRPAGQGTLHF	TGTGCCAGCCGGCCCGCGGGACAGGGAACCCTCCACTTT
-	TRBV30	-	TRBJ1-6	CAWNPGSYNSPLHF	TGTGCCTGGAATCCCGGCTCCTATAATTCACCCCTCCACTTT
-	TRBV19	TRBD1	TRBJ1-2	CASSRQGGYGYTF	TGTGCCAGTAGTCGGCAGGGGGGCTATGGCTACACCTTC
once	TRBV19	-	TRBJ1-2	CASSITGANYGYTF	TGTGCCAGTAGTATAACCGGAGCTAACTATGGCTACACCTTC